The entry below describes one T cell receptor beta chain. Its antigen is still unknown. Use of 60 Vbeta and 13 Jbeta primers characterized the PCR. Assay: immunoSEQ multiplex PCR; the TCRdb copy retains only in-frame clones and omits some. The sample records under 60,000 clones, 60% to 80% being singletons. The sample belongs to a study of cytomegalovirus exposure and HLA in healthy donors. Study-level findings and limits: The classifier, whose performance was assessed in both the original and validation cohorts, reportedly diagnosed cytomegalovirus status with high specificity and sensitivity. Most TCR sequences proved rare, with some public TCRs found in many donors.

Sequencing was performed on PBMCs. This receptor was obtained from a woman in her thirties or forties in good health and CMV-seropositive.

The CDR3 spells CASSSGTSGYNEQFF. Here the CDR3 DNA reads TGCGCCAGCAGCTCCGGGACTAGCGGATACAATGAGCAGTTCTTC. The J gene is TRBJ2-1, the V gene TRBV5-1; 11 nucleotides line up with TRBD2. The CDR3 totals 15 residues. CDR1 is SGHRS and CDR2 is YFSETQ in the germline V gene. The V gene end was trimmed by 3 bases and the J gene end by 4 bases; junction bases not matched to a gene: 3.